One sample yielded the 29 T cell receptor beta chains listed below, sequenced in a study of T cell repertoires in cytomegalovirus infection. TCRdb analysed the reads with MiXCR anew, one entry per CDR3 protein. The sample has roughly 860,000 distinct CDR3 sequences, about 33% seen once. For these receptors, no antigen is known. Sequenced here: cultured CD8+ T cells from PBMCs, sampled from culture after CMV antigen stimulation. The receptors originated from a human donor in good health (CMV status not recorded). Some clones in this sample may be carry-over from other donors' samples.

This chain connects TRBV7-9 to TRBJ2-1, with D tentatively TRBD2 (6 bases). V lost 10 bases and J 4 bases, leaving 14 bases between the germline ends. Germline lookup yields CDR1 SEHNR and CDR2 FQNEAQ (reference sequence). This CDR3 contains 13 residues. This CDR3 reads CAILSEGYNEQFF. CDR3 nucleotides: TGTGCCATCCTCTCGGAGGGGTACAATGAGCAGTTCTTC.

This clonotype was seen more than once but under ten times. The V gene is TRBV28, the J gene TRBJ2-5; D not resolved. The V gene lost 6 bases and the J gene lost 5 bases, with 16 bases spanning the gap. The CDR3 extends over 14 amino acids. CDR1 and CDR2 from the germline V gene are MDHEN and SYDVKM. CDR3 sequence (DNA): TGTGCCAGCAGCCGCTTTGCCAGGTGGGAGACCCAGTACTTC. This encodes CASSRFARWETQYF.

This chain links TRBV6-2 or TRBV6-3 with TRBJ2-1; D is undetermined. Germline assignment: CDR1 MNHEY and CDR2 SVGEGT. The V end lost 6 bases, the J end lost 0 bases, and 12 bases lay between the germline ends. This CDR3 has 15 amino acids. In DNA form, the CDR3 reads TGTGCCAGCAGGCCCTTTAGAAGCTCCTACAATGAGCAGTTCTTC. This gives the protein CASRPFRSSYNEQFF.

This chain links TRBV14 with TRBJ2-1; perhaps TRBD2 as D (5 bases). The CDR3 has 16 residues. The germline gives CDR1 SGHDN, CDR2 FVKESK. Trimming cost V 3 bases and J 9 bases, with 21 bases left between them. CDR3 sequence: CASSHADYTLRGEQFF. The CDR3 DNA reads TGTGCCAGCAGCCACGCCGACTACACGCTTAGAGGTGAGCAGTTCTTC.

This clonotype was picked up many times. The CDR3 bases are TGCAGTGCTCCGGACACCCTTTGGGGTTATGAGCAGTTCTTC. Its translation: CSAPDTLWGYEQFF. This chain connects TRBV20-1 to TRBJ2-1; D is possibly TRBD1 (5 bases). V was trimmed by 5 bases and J by 8 bases, leaving 19 bases between them. The CDR3 is made up of 14 amino acids. Per germline, CDR1 DFQATT and CDR2 SNEGSKA (reference sequence).

The genes are TRBV3-1 and TRBJ2-7; D is uncertain. The CDR3 totals 13 residues. The germline V gene has CDR1 LGHDT and CDR2 YNNKEL (reference sequence). Trimming stripped 1 base from V and 1 base from J, with 5 bases between. CDR3 nucleotides: TGTGCCAGCAGCCAAGGGGATTCCTACGAGCAGTACGTC. Its protein product is CASSQGDSYEQYV.

Concerning this clonotype: One junction end disagrees with the germline gene, perhaps due to a read error. CDR3 residues: CAGSQEGRGDTQYF. The DNA for the CDR3 is TGCGCCGGCAGCCAAGAAGGGCGGGGGGATACGCAGTATTTT. The V call is TRBV4-3, the J call TRBJ2-3; 7 bases map to TRBD2. The CDR3 consists of 14 residues. CDR1 is LGHNA, CDR2 YSLEER, per germline.

The chain links TRBV28 to TRBJ2-1, with D possibly being TRBD1 or TRBD2 (6 bases each). Germline values: CDR1 MDHEN, CDR2 SYDVKM. CDR3 length: 15 residues. V lost 2 bases and J lost 8, with 16 bases in between. CDR3 sequence (DNA): TGTGCCAGCAGTTTAGTGGGGGGCCATCGCGATGAGCAGTTCTTC. It specifies CASSLVGGHRDEQFF.

V usage is TRBV7-2 and J usage is TRBJ2-1, with 16 bases matching TRBD2. The CDR3 extends over 18 amino acids. The germline V gene encodes CDR1 SGHTA and CDR2 FQGNSA. J lost 5 bases, V lost 3 bases, and 7 bases had no gene match. As DNA, the CDR3 is TGTGCCAGCAGCTTTAGCAGGGGACTAGCGGGGGGGAACAATGAGCAGTTCTTC. Translated, it gives CASSFSRGLAGGNNEQFF. Based on the CDR3 plus reference TRBV7-2 and TRBJ2-1, the full variable domain is GAGVSQSPSNKVTEKGKDVELRCDPISGHTALYWYRQSLGQGLEFLIYFQGNSAPDKSGLPSDRFSAERTGGSVSTLTIQRTQQEDSAVYLCASSFSRGLAGGNNEQFFGPGTRLTVL.

Details on this clonotype: A read error may be the cause here, since a much bigger clone is one base away. This sequence joins TRBV28 and TRBJ2-3; 9 bases line up with TRBD1. J was trimmed by 5 bases and V by 5 bases; bases with no gene match: 8. Per the germline V gene, CDR1 is MDHEN and CDR2 is SYDVKM. The length of the CDR3 is 15 residues. The CDR3 loop reads CASSGDRVGVDTQYF. For the CDR3, the DNA is TGTGCCAGCAGTGGGGACAGGGTTGGGGTAGATACGCAGTATTTT.

The chain is built from TRBV7-9 and TRBJ2-5; D not certain. Germline loops: CDR1 SEHNR, CDR2 FQNEAQ (reference sequence). V was clipped by 5 bases and J by 5 bases, with 27 bases between them. The CDR3 loop spans 18 amino acids. For the CDR3, the DNA is TGTGCCAGCAGCCGCTTAGTCTCCCGCGCTATCCCGACGGAGACCCAGTACTTC. Encoded protein: CASSRLVSRAIPTETQYF.

This clonotype turned up a few times. The rearrangement uses TRBV6-1 and TRBJ2-7; TRBD1 matches 7 bases. Germline trimming cut 9 bases from V and 0 bases from J; bases unmatched to any gene: 8. This CDR3 contains 14 residues. Per germline, CDR1 MNHNS and CDR2 SASEGT. CDR3 loop: CASEQGHSSYEQYF. In DNA, the CDR3 is TGTGCCAGTGAACAGGGGCACTCCTCCTACGAGCAGTACTTC.

The V call is TRBV27, the J call TRBJ2-5; TRBD1 is a possible D gene (6 bases). The germline V gene has CDR1 MNHEY and CDR2 SMNVEV (reference sequence). The CDR3 has 15 amino acids. V was pared by 2 bases and J by 2 bases, with 12 bases between. The CDR3 DNA sequence: TGTGCCAGCAGTTTACTACAGGGAATGCAAGAGACCCAGTACTTC. Translation gives CASSLLQGMQETQYF.

The chain recombines TRBV14 with TRBJ2-2; D remains ambiguous. The germline V gene has CDR1 SGHDN and CDR2 FVKESK. The CDR3 contains 15 residues. Trimming shortened V by 0 bases and J by 4 bases, and 9 bases separated the two germline ends. The CDR3 bases are TGTGCCAGCAGCCAAGAAAACAGAGTCACCGGGGAGCTGTTTTTT. Amino acid sequence: CASSQENRVTGELFF.

This chain links TRBV27 with TRBJ1-4, with D perhaps matching TRBD1 (5 bases). The germline V gene encodes CDR1 MNHEY and CDR2 SMNVEV (reference sequence). The CDR3 has 13 amino acids. Trimming took off 6 bases at V and 6 bases at J, with 11 bases between the two ends. The CDR3 DNA reads as TGTGCCAGCAGGGCCAGGGAGGATGAAAAACTGTTTTTT. It is translated as CASRAREDEKLFF.

Notes on this clonotype: Relative to the germline gene, one junction end is altered; a read error may explain this. The chain has TRBV7-3 and TRBJ2-1; D could derive from TRBD1 or TRBD2 (5 bases each). This CDR3 has 15 residues. In germline, CDR1 is SGHTA, CDR2 FQGTGA. Written as DNA, the CDR3 is TGTGCCAACAGCTGGGGGTGGGGGTCGGGGAATGAGCAGTTCTTC. It translates to CANSWGWGSGNEQFF.

In its sample, this clonotype was seen a few times. The V and J genes are TRBV5-8 and TRBJ2-4; the D is unclear. In germline, CDR1 is SGHTS, CDR2 YDEGEE. V was shortened by 5 bases and J by 0 bases, with 12 bases between the two germline ends. This CDR3 spans 15 amino acids. CDR3 DNA: TGTGCCAGCAGTATAACACCTAAAGCCAAAAACATTCAGTACTTC. Protein: CASSITPKAKNIQYF. Full variable domain (rest looked up from reference TRBV5-8 and TRBJ2-4): EAGVTQSPTHLIKTRGQQATLRCSPISGHTSVYWYQQALGLGLQFLLWYDEGEERNRGNFPPRFSGRQFPNYSSELNVNALELEDSALYLCASSITPKAKNIQYFGAGTRLSVL.

This clonotype was detected only a few times. CDR3 DNA: TGTGCCAGCAGCTTGTGGGGGATCGGGGAGCTGTTTTTT. Translation: CASSLWGIGELFF. The chain employs TRBV5-4 and TRBJ2-2, with D perhaps TRBD1 or TRBD2 (5 bases each). Germline V CDR1 and CDR2: SGHNT, YYREEE (reference sequence). V shed 1 base and J shed 7 bases, with 8 bases lying between them. This CDR3 spans 13 amino acids. Combining the CDR3 with reference TRBV5-4 and TRBJ2-2 gives the whole variable domain ETGVTQSPTHLIKTRGQQVTLRCSSQSGHNTVSWYQQALGQGPQFIFQYYREEENGRGNFPPRFSGLQFPNYSSELNVNALELDDSALYLCASSLWGIGELFFGEGSRLTVL.

In its sample, this clonotype was seen a few times. The junction does not match germline at one end; this may be a read error. This chain links TRBV7-3 with TRBJ2-1; 7 bases are a match to TRBD2. Germline V gene sequence: CDR1 SGHTA, CDR2 FQGTGA. The CDR3 has 16 amino acids. CDR3 coding DNA: TGTGCCAGCGGCTTCGGCGGGGGTCCCTCCTACAATGAGCAGTTCTTC. The encoded protein is CASGFGGGPSYNEQFF.

This clonotype was counted only a few times. CDR3: CASRLLMGRNSPLHF. In DNA, the CDR3 is TGTGCCAGCAGGCTCCTTATGGGGAGGAATTCACCCCTCCACTTT. This chain joins TRBV28 and TRBJ1-6; D ambiguous. The V and J ends lost 6 bases and 7 bases respectively, with 16 bases between them. The CDR3 consists of 15 residues. Per the germline V gene, CDR1 is MDHEN and CDR2 is SYDVKM.

V usage is TRBV19 and J usage is TRBJ2-7; possibly TRBD1 for D (5 bases). The germline V gene encodes CDR1 LNHDA and CDR2 SQIVND (reference sequence). The V gene lost 1 base and the J gene lost 2 bases, with 12 bases spanning the gap. The CDR3 is 15 residues long. The CDR3 region has the DNA TGTGCCAGTAGTATAGGGCAGGGTTCTACCTACGAGCAGTACTTC. Its translation: CASSIGQGSTYEQYF.

The sample holds a few counts of this clonotype. CDR3 coding DNA: TGTGCCAGCAGTCTACCGACAGGGGAGGAGGACACAGATACGCAGTATTTT. Protein: CASSLPTGEEDTDTQYF. The chain joins TRBV28 to TRBJ2-3, with 8 bases fitting TRBD1. The CDR3 runs 17 residues. The ends lost 5 bases at V and 2 bases at J; junction bases unmatched: 12. Germline V gives CDR1 MDHEN, CDR2 SYDVKM.

The J gene is TRBJ1-3, the V gene TRBV4-2, with D possibly being TRBD1 (6 bases). V shed 0 bases and J shed 7 bases, with 16 bases lying between them. Germline V gene lookup returns CDR1 LGHNA and CDR2 YNFKEQ. The CDR3 consists of 16 residues. In DNA, the CDR3 is TGTGCCAGCAGCCAAGAAGAGGGGGGGGCGAGGAACACCATATATTTT. Its protein is CASSQEEGGARNTIYF.

The genes are TRBV4-1 and TRBJ1-4; D might be TRBD1 (5 bases). V was clipped by 0 bases and J by 6 bases, with 11 bases between them. CDR1 MGHRA and CDR2 YSYEKL come from the germline V gene. There are 15 residues in the CDR3. This CDR3 reads CASSQDWGVDEKLFF. CDR3 DNA: TGCGCCAGCAGCCAAGATTGGGGGGTAGATGAAAAACTGTTTTTT.

There are a few counts of this clonotype. The chain couples TRBV24-1 to TRBJ2-1, with no clear D. This CDR3 region has 18 residues. CDR1 and CDR2 from the germline V gene are KGHDR and SFDVKD. Trimming took 0 bases from V and 6 from J, leaving 20 bases between them. The CDR3 reads CATSDLQVPNTSINEQFF. The CDR3 DNA sequence: TGTGCCACCAGTGATTTGCAGGTCCCGAATACAAGCATCAATGAGCAGTTCTTC.

This clonotype was detected only a few times. The J gene is TRBJ2-3, the V gene TRBV27; TRBD2 aligns across 7 bases. Germline V gene sequence: CDR1 MNHEY, CDR2 SMNVEV (reference sequence). The CDR3 is 13 amino acids. J lost 4 bases, V lost 5 bases, and 3 bases had no gene match. The CDR3 DNA follows: TGTGCCAGCAGTGGTGGGGGGGCAGATACGCAGTATTTT. Its translation: CASSGGGADTQYF.

This clonotype was counted between two and nine times. The rearrangement joins TRBV2 to TRBJ2-3; D assignment may be TRBD1 or TRBD2 (5 bases each). The germline CDR1 and CDR2 sequences are SNHLY and FYNNEI. The length of the CDR3 is 11 residues. Trimming shortened V by 6 bases and J by 10 bases, and 11 bases separated the two germline ends. For the CDR3, the DNA is TGTGCCAGCAGATCGGGGCTCCCGCAGTATTTT. Translating gives CASRSGLPQYF.

This clonotype was counted many times. The rearrangement links TRBV7-9 to TRBJ2-1; 10 positions agree with TRBD2. Trimming took 7 bases from V and 8 from J; bases not matched to a gene: 11. Germline V CDR1 and CDR2: SEHNR, FQNEAQ (reference sequence). The CDR3 sequence is 15 residues long. CDR3 DNA: TGTGCCAGCACCCCGAGTAGCGGGAGGACGGATGAGCAGTTCTTC. Translating gives CASTPSSGRTDEQFF.

This clonotype was seen at least ten times. V is TRBV6-6 and J is TRBJ2-5; 7 bases map to TRBD2. Germline CDR1 is MNHNY and CDR2 is SVGAGI (reference sequence). Trimming cost V 2 bases and J 2 bases; bases outside gene matches: 11. CDR3 length: 17 amino acids. Written as DNA, the CDR3 is TGTGCCAGCAGTTACCTCCAGACTAGCAAAGCACAAGAGACCCAGTACTTC. Translation: CASSYLQTSKAQETQYF.